This record looks at one T cell receptor (beta chain) sequence and its context. The antigen is not known. Germline values: CDR1 SGDLS, CDR2 YYNGEE. V was clipped by 2 bases and J by 7 bases; unmatched bases: 9. The CDR3 is 16 residues long. These data come from a study of T cell repertoires in urothelial bladder cancer. As for the study in general: The approximately twelve resected lesions were three cT0, three cTa, three cT1 and three cT2 or greater. General study findings and limits: Median infiltrating lymphocyte percentage was roughly 1.9% in carcinoma specimens. Up to roughly 15% of carcinoma infiltrating lymphocytes belonged to one T-cell clone.

Clones were sequenced by immunoSEQ multiplex PCR, and TCRdb holds only the in-frame ones, with some missing. Of over 10,000 clones detected, around 64% appear once; the ten largest clones hold around 9%. Sequenced input: tumor-infiltrating cells from bladder cancer. This chain uses TRBV9 with TRBJ2-1; 10 nucleotides agree with TRBD2. This sequence was found in a human donor with urothelial carcinoma. As DNA, the CDR3 is TGTGCCAGCAGCGTCATAGCGGGGGGCGAACTGAATGAGCAGTTCTTC. Its translation: CASSVIAGGELNEQFF. The complete variable domain, with remaining parts taken from reference TRBV9 and TRBJ2-1, reads DSGVTQTPKHLITATGQRVTLRCSPRSGDLSVYWYQQSLDQGLQFLIQYYNGEERAKGNILERFSAQQFPDLHSELNLSSLELGDSALYFCASSVIAGGELNEQFFGPGTRLTVL.